This T cell receptor beta chain is drawn from a study of T cells in Graves' hyperthyroidism and ophthalmopathy. Newly diagnosed patients aged 18 to 65 had hyperthyroidism of under 2 months' duration. Source material for PBMCs was 9 to 10 ml fresh peripheral blood. In regard to this clonotype: Its antigen is still unknown.

RNA transcripts were the template for amplifying TCR beta CDR3 regions. The study used the HTBI primer set for a first-round RT-PCR of the TCR CDR3. TCRdb reprocessed the multiplex PCR reads with MiXCR, giving one entry per CDR3 protein. The profile covers around 300,000 distinct CDR3 sequences, with about 15% appearing a single time and 20% to 25% taken by the ten largest. The study's findings and limits: Blood also contained most expanded thyroid clonotypes above 0.001.

Trimming took 5 bases from V and 2 from J, leaving 16 bases between them. CDR3 size: 15 residues. CDR1 is LNHDA, CDR2 SQIVND, per germline (reference sequence). The source material was blood. The rearrangement uses TRBV19 and TRBJ2-7; D is possibly TRBD1 (6 bases). The sequence was obtained from a woman aged 30 to 39 with Graves' hyperthyroidism. CDR3: CASSPRTAKPYEQYF. The CDR3 DNA follows: TGTGCCAGTAGTCCGAGGACAGCAAAACCCTACGAGCAGTACTTC.